This is a list of T cell receptor beta chains from one sample in a study of human thymus T cells. The protocol was immunoSEQ multiplex PCR, while the TCRdb copy is restricted to in-frame clones and leaves out a portion. The profile shows some 130,000 clones, just under 95% of them singletons. Source material: thymus tissue. These receptors all stem from a boy under two years old with a congenital heart defect but otherwise immunologically healthy. Both conserved end residues are part of each CDR3. D genes are given only for firm matches. Clone size, where shown, is once, few, many, or a class for clones that have expanded.

>NA|NA|TRBJ2-7|TRBV6-1
CASRETSDSGEQYF
TGTGCCAGCAGAGAGACCTCCGACAGCGGCGAGCAGTACTTC
>NA|few|TRBJ2-3|TRBV27
CASSLSSVDTQYF
TGTGCCAGCAGTTTAAGTTCGGTGGATACGCAGTATTTT
>NA|NA|TRBJ1-6|TRBV6-5
CASSLNEGNSPLHF
TGTGCCAGCAGTCTCAATGAAGGGAATTCACCCCTCCACTTT
>NA|once|TRBJ1-6|TRBV21-1
CASSDYRDRPNSPLHF
TGTGCCAGCAGCGACTATCGGGACAGGCCTAATTCACCCCTCCACTTT
>TRBD2|NA|TRBJ2-3|TRBV5-1
CASSLIPGNSGTSQDTQYF
TGCGCCAGCAGCTTGATCCCGGGTAATAGCGGGACATCTCAAGATACGCAGTATTTT
>TRBD2|NA|TRBJ2-3|TRBV9
CASSVDGIERGGRTDTQYF
TGTGCCAGCAGCGTAGACGGGATTGAGCGGGGGGGCCGGACAGATACGCAGTATTTT
>NA|NA|TRBJ2-7|TRBV6-1
CASSHGGDSRYEQYF
TGTGCCAGCAGCCACGGGGGGGACAGCCGATACGAGCAGTACTTC
>NA|NA|TRBJ1-5|TRBV5-1
CASSLEGSSNQPQHF
TGCGCCAGCAGCTTGGAAGGATCTAGCAATCAGCCCCAGCATTTT
>NA|once|TRBJ2-2|TRBV6-5
CASRRGGGGELFF
TGTGCCAGCAGACGAGGGGGGGGCGGGGAGCTGTTTTTT
>NA|NA|TRBJ2-1|TRBV30
CAWMRNNSHEQFF
TGTGCCTGGATGAGGAACAATAGTCATGAGCAGTTCTTC
>NA|NA|TRBJ1-4|TRBV4-1
CASSQDEEGKLFF
TGCGCCAGCAGCCAAGATGAGGAGGGGAAACTGTTTTTT
>NA|NA|TRBJ1-2|TRBV7-2
CASSYHQGASYGYTF
TGTGCCAGCAGCTACCATCAAGGGGCCTCCTATGGCTACACCTTC
>NA|NA|TRBJ1-2|TRBV4-1
CASSPPGALRGYTF
TGCGCCAGCAGCCCACCCGGGGCGCTACGTGGCTACACCTTC
>TRBD1|NA|TRBJ1-3|TRBV19
CASSMFRRGGNTIYF
TGTGCCAGTAGTATGTTTCGCAGGGGGGGAAACACCATATATTTT
>NA|NA|TRBJ2-2|TRBV14
CASSERPTGELFF
TGTGCCAGCAGCGAGCGTCCGACCGGGGAGCTGTTTTTT
>NA|NA|TRBJ2-3|TRBV9
CASSPPFTEASTDTQYF
TGTGCCAGCAGCCCCCCCTTCACGGAGGCAAGCACAGATACGCAGTATTTT
>TRBD2|NA|TRBJ2-7|TRBV4-2
CASSQDRSGGPYEQYF
TGTGCCAGCAGCCAAGATAGGAGCGGGGGGCCCTACGAGCAGTACTTC
>NA|NA|TRBJ2-1|TRBV27
CASSSVGGPQEQFF
TGTGCCAGCAGTTCCGTGGGGGGGCCCCAGGAGCAGTTCTTC
>NA|NA|TRBJ1-1|TRBV5-6
CASSDIFEAFF
TGTGCCAGCAGCGATATTTTCGAAGCTTTCTTT
>TRBD1|once|TRBJ1-2|TRBV5-1
CASSSDRAYGYTF
TGCGCCAGCAGTTCCGACAGGGCCTATGGCTACACCTTC
>NA|NA|TRBJ2-2|TRBV7-6
CASSSTTGDSGELFF
TGTGCCAGCAGCTCTACTACAGGGGACTCCGGGGAGCTGTTTTTT
>NA|NA|TRBJ1-1|TRBV30
CAWSAQRRLLTRTEAFF
TGTGCCTGGAGTGCCCAAAGACGGTTACTCACGAGGACTGAAGCTTTCTTT
>TRBD2|NA|TRBJ2-7|TRBV28
CASGRLAGGEKQYF
TGTGCCAGCGGTCGGCTAGCGGGGGGGGAAAAGCAGTACTTC
>NA|NA|TRBJ2-3|TRBV28
CASSIWEGGILSTDTQYF
TGTGCCAGCAGTATATGGGAAGGGGGGATCCTTAGCACAGATACGCAGTATTTT
>TRBD1|NA|TRBJ1-6|TRBV5-6
CASSYDRDGPYNSPLHF
TGTGCCAGCAGCTATGACAGGGACGGACCCTATAATTCACCCCTCCACTTT
>TRBD1|NA|TRBJ2-7|TRBV5-1
CASSLDRTGGAGYEQYF
TGCGCCAGCAGCTTGGATAGGACAGGGGGCGCGGGCTACGAGCAGTACTTC
>TRBD2|NA|TRBJ2-5|TRBV4-1
CASSQVQAGGPSYQETQYF
TGCGCCAGCAGCCAAGTCCAAGCGGGGGGGCCCAGTTACCAAGAGACCCAGTACTTC
>NA|NA|TRBJ2-6|TRBV11-3
CASSRNRSGANVLTF
TGTGCCAGCAGCCGCAACCGCTCTGGGGCCAACGTCCTGACTTTC
>NA|few|TRBJ2-1|TRBV19
CASSSGTRNGEALVEQFF
TGTGCCAGTAGTAGCGGGACACGTAATGGAGAGGCGCTAGTGGAGCAGTTCTTC
>TRBD1|NA|TRBJ2-1|TRBV5-1
CASSYGQGPYNEQFF
TGCGCCAGCAGCTACGGACAGGGCCCCTACAATGAGCAGTTCTTC
>NA|NA|TRBJ2-1|TRBV11-3
CASSLGGDEQFF
TGTGCCAGCAGCTTAGGGGGTGATGAGCAGTTCTTC
>NA|NA|TRBJ1-5|TRBV6-1
CASSDTGDNQPQHF
TGTGCCAGCAGTGACACAGGAGACAATCAGCCCCAGCATTTT
>TRBD2|NA|TRBJ2-2|TRBV2
CASSGARTSGNTGELFF
TGTGCCAGCAGTGGGGCGCGGACTAGCGGGAACACCGGGGAGCTGTTTTTT
>NA|NA|TRBJ2-1|TRBV27
CASSFGSRYEQFF
TGTGCCAGCAGTTTTGGGTCGCGTTATGAGCAGTTCTTC
>NA|NA|TRBJ2-3|TRBV7-9
CASSALHVSTDTQYF
TGTGCCAGCAGCGCGTTACATGTCTCCACAGATACGCAGTATTTT
>NA|NA|TRBJ2-7|TRBV29-1
CSVVGGYEQYF
TGCAGCGTTGTTGGCGGGTACGAGCAGTACTTC
>NA|NA|TRBJ2-2|TRBV27
CASSLNTPGELFF
TGTGCCAGCAGTTTAAACACTCCGGGGGAGCTGTTTTTT
>NA|NA|TRBJ1-1|TRBV18
CASSGEGMNTEAFF
TGTGCCAGCTCGGGTGAAGGGATGAACACTGAAGCTTTCTTT
>TRBD1|NA|TRBJ1-1|TRBV5-1
CASSLVTGVNTEAFF
TGCGCCAGCAGCTTGGTTACAGGGGTGAACACTGAAGCTTTCTTT
>TRBD1|NA|TRBJ2-1|TRBV15
CATSREGQGLENEQFF
TGTGCCACCAGCAGAGAGGGACAGGGATTGGAAAATGAGCAGTTCTTC
>TRBD2|NA|TRBJ2-2|TRBV4-3
CASSQDRERGVTGELFF
TGCGCCAGCAGCCAAGATCGCGAGCGGGGGGTCACCGGGGAGCTGTTTTTT
>NA|NA|TRBJ2-2|TRBV7-2
CASSLGVSYQGGELFF
TGTGCCAGCAGCTTAGGGGTTTCCTACCAAGGCGGGGAGCTGTTTTTT
>NA|NA|TRBJ1-2|TRBV4-3
CASSQKSGARGYTF
TGCGCCAGCAGCCAAAAGTCAGGGGCGCGTGGCTACACCTTC
>NA|NA|TRBJ1-2|TRBV6-1
CASGEPGARFARYGYTF
TGTGCCAGCGGTGAACCAGGGGCGCGTTTTGCCCGATATGGCTACACCTTC
>TRBD2|NA|TRBJ2-1|TRBV5-4
CASSTEGLAGGNEQFF
TGTGCCAGCAGCACCGAGGGACTAGCGGGGGGCAATGAGCAGTTCTTC
>TRBD2|NA|TRBJ2-1|TRBV10-3
CAISASGEQEQFF
TGTGCCATCAGTGCTAGCGGGGAGCAAGAGCAGTTCTTC
>NA|NA|TRBJ2-5|TRBV5-4
CASSFYGGAGETQYF
TGTGCCAGCAGCTTTTATGGGGGGGCCGGGGAGACCCAGTACTTC
>NA|NA|TRBJ2-7|TRBV6-5
CASSYRRTYEQYF
TGTGCCAGCAGTTACCGGAGGACCTACGAGCAGTACTTC
>NA|NA|TRBJ2-1|TRBV4-3
CASSQEAASEQFF
TGCGCCAGCAGCCAAGAAGCGGCTAGTGAGCAGTTCTTC
>TRBD1|NA|TRBJ1-4|TRBV7-6
CASSPRGAAEKLFF
TGTGCCAGCAGCCCCAGGGGGGCCGCAGAAAAACTGTTTTTT
>NA|NA|TRBJ2-1|TRBV27
CASRPGLSGLSEQFF
TGTGCCAGCAGGCCAGGCTTGTCGGGGTTGAGCGAGCAGTTCTTC
>TRBD2|NA|TRBJ2-4|TRBV9
CASSPGTSVDIQYF
TGTGCCAGCAGTCCAGGGACTAGCGTGGACATTCAGTACTTC
>NA|once|TRBJ1-1|TRBV30
CAWSVGQKNTEAFF
TGTGCCTGGAGTGTAGGGCAGAAGAACACTGAAGCTTTCTTT
>NA|NA|TRBJ1-6|TRBV27
CASRSNQHSPLHF
TGTGCCAGCAGATCAAACCAGCATTCACCCCTCCACTTT